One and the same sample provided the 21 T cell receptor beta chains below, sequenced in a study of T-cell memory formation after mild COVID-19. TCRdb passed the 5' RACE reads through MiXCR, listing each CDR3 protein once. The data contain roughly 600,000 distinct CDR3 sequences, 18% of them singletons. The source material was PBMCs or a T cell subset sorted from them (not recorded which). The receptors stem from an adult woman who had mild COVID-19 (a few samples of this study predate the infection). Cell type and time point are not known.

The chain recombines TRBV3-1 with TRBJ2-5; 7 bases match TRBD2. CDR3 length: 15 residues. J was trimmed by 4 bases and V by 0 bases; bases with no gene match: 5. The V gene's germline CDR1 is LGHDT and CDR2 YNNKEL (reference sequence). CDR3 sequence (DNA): TGTGCCAGCAGCCAAGATGGGAGGGCCGGAGAGACCCAGTACTTC. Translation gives CASSQDGRAGETQYF.

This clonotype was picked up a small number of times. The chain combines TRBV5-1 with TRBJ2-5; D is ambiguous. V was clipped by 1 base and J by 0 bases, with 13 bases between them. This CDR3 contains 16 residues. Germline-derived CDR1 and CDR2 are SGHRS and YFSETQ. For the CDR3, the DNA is TGCGCCAGCAGCTTGACCCCCGGCAAGTACCAAGAGACCCAGTACTTC. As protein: CASSLTPGKYQETQYF.

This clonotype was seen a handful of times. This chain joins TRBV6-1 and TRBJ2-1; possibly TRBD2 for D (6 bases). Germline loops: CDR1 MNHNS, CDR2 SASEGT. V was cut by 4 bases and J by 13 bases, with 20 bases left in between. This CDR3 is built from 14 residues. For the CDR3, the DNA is TGTGCCAGCAGTGTATATACTAGCACGGGGCAACAGTTCTTC. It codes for CASSVYTSTGQQFF.

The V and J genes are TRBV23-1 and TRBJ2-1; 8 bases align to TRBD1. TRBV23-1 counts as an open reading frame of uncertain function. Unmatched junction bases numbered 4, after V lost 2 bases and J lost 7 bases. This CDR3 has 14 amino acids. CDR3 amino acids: CASSQQGARNEQFF. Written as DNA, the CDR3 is TGCGCCAGCAGTCAACAGGGGGCGAGGAATGAGCAGTTCTTC.

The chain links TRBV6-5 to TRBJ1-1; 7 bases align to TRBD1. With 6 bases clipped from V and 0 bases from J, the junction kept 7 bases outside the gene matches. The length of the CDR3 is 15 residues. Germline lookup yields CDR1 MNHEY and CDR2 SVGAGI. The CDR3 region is CASRPLTGLNTEAFF. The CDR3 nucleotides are TGTGCCAGCAGACCTCTGACAGGGTTGAACACTGAAGCTTTCTTT.

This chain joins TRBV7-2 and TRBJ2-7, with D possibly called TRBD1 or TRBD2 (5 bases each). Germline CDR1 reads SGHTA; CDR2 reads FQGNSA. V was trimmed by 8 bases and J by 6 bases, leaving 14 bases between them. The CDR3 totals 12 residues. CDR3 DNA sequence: TGTGCCAGCGCCCCGGGGCAGGGCGAGCAGTACTTC. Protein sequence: CASAPGQGEQYF.

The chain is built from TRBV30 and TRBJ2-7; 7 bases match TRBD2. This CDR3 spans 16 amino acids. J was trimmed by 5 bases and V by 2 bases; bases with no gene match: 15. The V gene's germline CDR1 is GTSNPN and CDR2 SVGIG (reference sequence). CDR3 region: CAWSLGRCTSGNEQYF. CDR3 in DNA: TGTGCCTGGAGTCTCGGGAGGTGCACCTCGGGGAACGAGCAGTACTTC.

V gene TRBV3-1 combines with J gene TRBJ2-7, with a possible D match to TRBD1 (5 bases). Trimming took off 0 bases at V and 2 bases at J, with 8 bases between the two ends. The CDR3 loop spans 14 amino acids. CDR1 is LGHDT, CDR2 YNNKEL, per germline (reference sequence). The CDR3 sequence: CASSQEQAAYEQYF. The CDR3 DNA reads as TGTGCCAGCAGCCAAGAACAGGCTGCCTACGAGCAGTACTTC.

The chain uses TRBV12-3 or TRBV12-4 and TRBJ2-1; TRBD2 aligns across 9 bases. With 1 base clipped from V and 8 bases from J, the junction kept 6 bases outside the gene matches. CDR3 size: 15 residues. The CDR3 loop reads CASSLDSGRLYEQFF. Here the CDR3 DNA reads TGTGCCAGCAGTTTAGATAGCGGGAGACTTTATGAGCAGTTCTTC.

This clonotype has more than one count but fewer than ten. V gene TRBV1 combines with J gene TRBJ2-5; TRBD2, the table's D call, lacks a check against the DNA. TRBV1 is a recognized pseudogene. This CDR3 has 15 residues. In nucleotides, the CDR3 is TGCACCAGCAGCCAGTCGGGACTAGCGGAAGAGACCCAGTACTTC. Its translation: CTSSQSGLAEETQYF.

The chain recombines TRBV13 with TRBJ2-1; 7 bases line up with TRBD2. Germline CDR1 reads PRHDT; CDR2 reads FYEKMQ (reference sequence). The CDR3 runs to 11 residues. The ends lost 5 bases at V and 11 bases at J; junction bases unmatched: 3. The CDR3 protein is CASSPGGQQFF. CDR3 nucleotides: TGTGCCAGCAGCCCGGGGGGACAGCAGTTCTTC.

In DNA form, the CDR3 reads TGTGCCAGCAGCTTGGTTGATAGCGGGAGATCAGACCCTAGCACAGATACGCAGTATTTT. Translation: CASSLVDSGRSDPSTDTQYF. This sequence joins TRBV5-4 and TRBJ2-3; TRBD2 matches 9 bases. Germline V gene lookup returns CDR1 SGHNT and CDR2 YYREEE (reference sequence). V shed 0 bases, J shed 0 bases, and the junction held 14 bases outside the gene matches. The CDR3 totals 20 residues.

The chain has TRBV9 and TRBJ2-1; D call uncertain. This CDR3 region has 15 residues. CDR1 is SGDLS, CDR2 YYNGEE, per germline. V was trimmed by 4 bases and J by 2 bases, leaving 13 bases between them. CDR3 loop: CASSPEARTYNEQFF. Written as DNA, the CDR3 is TGTGCCAGCAGCCCAGAAGCGCGCACCTACAATGAGCAGTTCTTC. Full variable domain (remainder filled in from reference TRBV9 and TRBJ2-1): DSGVTQTPKHLITATGQRVTLRCSPRSGDLSVYWYQQSLDQGLQFLIQYYNGEERAKGNILERFSAQQFPDLHSELNLSSLELGDSALYFCASSPEARTYNEQFFGPGTRLTVL.

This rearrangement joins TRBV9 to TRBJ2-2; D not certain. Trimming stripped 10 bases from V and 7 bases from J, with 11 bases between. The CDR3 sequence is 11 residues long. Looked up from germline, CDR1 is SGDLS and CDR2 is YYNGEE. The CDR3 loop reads CASRQDGELFF. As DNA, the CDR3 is TGTGCCTCCAGGCAAGACGGGGAGCTGTTTTTT.

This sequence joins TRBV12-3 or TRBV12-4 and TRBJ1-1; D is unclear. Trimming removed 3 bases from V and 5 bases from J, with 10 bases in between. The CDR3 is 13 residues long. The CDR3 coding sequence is TGTGCCAGCAGTTTCGGGCGGTGGACTGAAGCTTTCTTT. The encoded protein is CASSFGRWTEAFF.

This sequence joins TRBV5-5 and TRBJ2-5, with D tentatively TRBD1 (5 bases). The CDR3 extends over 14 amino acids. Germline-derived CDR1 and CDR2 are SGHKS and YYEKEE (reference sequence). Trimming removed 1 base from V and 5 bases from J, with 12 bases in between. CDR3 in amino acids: CASSLTGPGETQYF. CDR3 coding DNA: TGTGCCAGCAGCTTGACAGGCCCAGGGGAGACCCAGTACTTC.

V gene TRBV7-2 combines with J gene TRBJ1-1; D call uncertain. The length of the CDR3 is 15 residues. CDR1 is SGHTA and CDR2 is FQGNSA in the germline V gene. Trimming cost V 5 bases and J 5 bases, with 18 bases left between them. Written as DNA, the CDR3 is TGTGCCAGCAGCGTAAGGCCGGGCCTGGGAACTGAAGCTTTCTTT. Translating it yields CASSVRPGLGTEAFF.

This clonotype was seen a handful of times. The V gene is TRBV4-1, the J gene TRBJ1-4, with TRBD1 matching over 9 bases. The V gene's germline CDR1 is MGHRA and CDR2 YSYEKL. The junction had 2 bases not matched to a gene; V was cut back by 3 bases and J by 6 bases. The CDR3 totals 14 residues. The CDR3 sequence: CASSQGTGYEKLFF. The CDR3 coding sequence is TGCGCCAGCAGCCAGGGGACAGGGTATGAAAAACTGTTTTTT.

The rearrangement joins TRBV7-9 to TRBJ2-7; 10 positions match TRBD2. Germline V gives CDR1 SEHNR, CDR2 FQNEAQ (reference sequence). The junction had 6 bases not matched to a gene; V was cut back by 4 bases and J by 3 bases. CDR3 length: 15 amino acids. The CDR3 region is CASSSLAGRLYEQYF. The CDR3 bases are TGTGCCAGCAGCTCACTAGCGGGGAGACTCTACGAGCAGTACTTC.

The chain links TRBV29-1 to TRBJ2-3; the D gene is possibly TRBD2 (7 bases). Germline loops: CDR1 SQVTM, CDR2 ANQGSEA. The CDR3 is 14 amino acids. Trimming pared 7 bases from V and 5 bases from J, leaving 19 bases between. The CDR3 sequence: CSAGEGTSLDTQYF. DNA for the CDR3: TGCAGCGCCGGGGAGGGGACAAGTCTAGATACGCAGTATTTT.

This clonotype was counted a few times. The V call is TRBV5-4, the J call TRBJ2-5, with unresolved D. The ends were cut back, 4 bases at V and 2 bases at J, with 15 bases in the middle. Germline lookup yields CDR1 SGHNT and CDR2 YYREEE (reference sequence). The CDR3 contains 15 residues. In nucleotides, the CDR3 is TGTGCCAGCAGCGACTTACTACCAGATCAAGAGACCCAGTACTTC. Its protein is CASSDLLPDQETQYF. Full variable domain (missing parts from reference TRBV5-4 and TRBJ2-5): ETGVTQSPTHLIKTRGQQVTLRCSSQSGHNTVSWYQQALGQGPQFIFQYYREEENGRGNFPPRFSGLQFPNYSSELNVNALELDDSALYLCASSDLLPDQETQYFGPGTRLLVL.